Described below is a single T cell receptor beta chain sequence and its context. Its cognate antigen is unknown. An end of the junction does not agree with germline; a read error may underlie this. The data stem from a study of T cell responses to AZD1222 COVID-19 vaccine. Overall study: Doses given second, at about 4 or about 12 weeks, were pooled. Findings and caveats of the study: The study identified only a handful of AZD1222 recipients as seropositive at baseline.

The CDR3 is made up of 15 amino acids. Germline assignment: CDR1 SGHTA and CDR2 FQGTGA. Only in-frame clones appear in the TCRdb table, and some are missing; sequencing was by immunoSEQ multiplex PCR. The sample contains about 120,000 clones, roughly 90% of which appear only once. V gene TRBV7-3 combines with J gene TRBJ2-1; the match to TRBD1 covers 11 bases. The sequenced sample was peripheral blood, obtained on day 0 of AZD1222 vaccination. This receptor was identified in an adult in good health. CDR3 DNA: TGTGCCAGCAGCCTAACGGGGACAGGGGGAAGTGAGCAGTTCTTC. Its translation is CASSLTGTGGSEQFF.